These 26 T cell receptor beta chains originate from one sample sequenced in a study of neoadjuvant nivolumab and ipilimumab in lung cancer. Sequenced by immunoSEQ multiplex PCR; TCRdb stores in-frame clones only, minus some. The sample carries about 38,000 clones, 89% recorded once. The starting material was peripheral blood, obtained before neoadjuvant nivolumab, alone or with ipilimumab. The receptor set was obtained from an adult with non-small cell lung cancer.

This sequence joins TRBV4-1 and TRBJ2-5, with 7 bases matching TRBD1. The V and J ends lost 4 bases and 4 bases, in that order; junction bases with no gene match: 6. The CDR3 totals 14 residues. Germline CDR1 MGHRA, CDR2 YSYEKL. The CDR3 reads CASSPHYRGETQYF. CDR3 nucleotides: TGCGCCAGCAGCCCCCACTACAGGGGAGAGACCCAGTACTTC.

CDR3 nucleotide sequence: TGCGCCAGCAGCTTGGGGAGCGGGATCGGAGAGACCCAGTACTTC. Protein: CASSLGSGIGETQYF. The rearrangement uses TRBV5-1 and TRBJ2-5; 7 bases match TRBD2. J lost 4 bases, V lost 0 bases, and 6 bases had no gene match. Germline CDR1 and CDR2: SGHRS and YFSETQ. This CDR3 has 15 residues. Variable domain in full (rest from reference TRBV5-1 and TRBJ2-5): KAGVTQTPRYLIKTRGQQVTLSCSPISGHRSVSWYQQTPGQGLQFLFEYFSETQRNKGNFPGRFSGRQFSNSRSEMNVSTLELGDSALYLCASSLGSGIGETQYFGPGTRLLVL.

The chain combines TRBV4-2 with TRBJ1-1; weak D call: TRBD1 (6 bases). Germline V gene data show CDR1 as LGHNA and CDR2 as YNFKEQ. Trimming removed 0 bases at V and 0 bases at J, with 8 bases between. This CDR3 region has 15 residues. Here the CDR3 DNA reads TGTGCCAGCAGCCAAGAGGACAGCTTGAACACTGAAGCTTTCTTT. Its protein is CASSQEDSLNTEAFF.

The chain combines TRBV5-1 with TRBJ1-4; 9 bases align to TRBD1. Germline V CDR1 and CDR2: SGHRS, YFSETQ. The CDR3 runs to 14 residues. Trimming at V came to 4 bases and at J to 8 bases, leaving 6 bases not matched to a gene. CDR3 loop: CASSPGTGREKLFF. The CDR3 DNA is TGCGCCAGCAGCCCCGGGACAGGGCGGGAAAAACTGTTTTTT.

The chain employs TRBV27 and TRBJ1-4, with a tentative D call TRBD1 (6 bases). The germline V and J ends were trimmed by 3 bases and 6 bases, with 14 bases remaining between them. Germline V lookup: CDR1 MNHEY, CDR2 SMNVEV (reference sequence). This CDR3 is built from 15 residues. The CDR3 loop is CASSLKGGTYEKLFF. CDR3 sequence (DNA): TGTGCCAGCAGTTTGAAAGGGGGGACCTATGAAAAACTGTTTTTT.

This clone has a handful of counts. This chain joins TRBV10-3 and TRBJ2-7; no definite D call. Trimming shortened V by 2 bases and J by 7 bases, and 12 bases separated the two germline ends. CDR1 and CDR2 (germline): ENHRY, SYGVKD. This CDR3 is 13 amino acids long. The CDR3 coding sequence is TGTGCCATCAGTGAGGCGTGGTCGGCTGAGCAGTACTTC. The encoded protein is CAISEAWSAEQYF.

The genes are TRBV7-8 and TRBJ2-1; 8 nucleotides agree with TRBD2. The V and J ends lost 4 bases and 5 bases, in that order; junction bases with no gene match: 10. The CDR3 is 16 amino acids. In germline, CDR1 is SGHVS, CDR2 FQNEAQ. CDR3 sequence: CASSWVSGSWNNEQFF. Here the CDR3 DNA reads TGTGCCAGCAGCTGGGTAAGCGGGAGTTGGAACAATGAGCAGTTCTTC.

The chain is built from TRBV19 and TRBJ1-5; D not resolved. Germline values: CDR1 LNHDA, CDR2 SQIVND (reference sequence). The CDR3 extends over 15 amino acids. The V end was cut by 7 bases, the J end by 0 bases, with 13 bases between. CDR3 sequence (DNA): TGTGCCAGTACAACCAGAGATTATAGCAATCAGCCCCAGCATTTT. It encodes CASTTRDYSNQPQHF.

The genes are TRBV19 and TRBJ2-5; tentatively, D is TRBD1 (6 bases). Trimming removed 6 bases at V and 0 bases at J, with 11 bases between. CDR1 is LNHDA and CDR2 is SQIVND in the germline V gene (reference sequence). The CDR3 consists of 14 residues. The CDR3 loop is CASSGTQYQETQYF. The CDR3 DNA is TGTGCCAGTAGCGGGACACAGTACCAAGAGACCCAGTACTTC.

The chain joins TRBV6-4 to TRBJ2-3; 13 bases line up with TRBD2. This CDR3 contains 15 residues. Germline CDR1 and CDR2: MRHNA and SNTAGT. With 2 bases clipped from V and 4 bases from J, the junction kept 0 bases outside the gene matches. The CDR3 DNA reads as TGTGCCAGCAGTGACGGACTAGCGGGAGCAGATACGCAGTATTTT. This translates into CASSDGLAGADTQYF.

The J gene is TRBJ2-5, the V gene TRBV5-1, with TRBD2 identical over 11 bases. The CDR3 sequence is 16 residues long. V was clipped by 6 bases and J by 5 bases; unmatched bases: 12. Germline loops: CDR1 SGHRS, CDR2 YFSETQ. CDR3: CASNEGSGRAGETQYF. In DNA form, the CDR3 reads TGCGCCAGCAACGAGGGTAGCGGGAGGGCCGGGGAGACCCAGTACTTC.

The CDR3 DNA reads as TGCGCCAGCAGCCAAACCCCATGGGCTAGCGGGAGAAACTCCTACGAGCAGTACTTC. This translates into CASSQTPWASGRNSYEQYF. V gene TRBV4-3 combines with J gene TRBJ2-7, with 10 bases aligning to TRBD2. CDR3 length equals 19 residues. CDR1 and CDR2 from the germline V gene are LGHNA and YSLEER. V shed 2 bases and J 0 bases; nucleotides not matched to a gene: 13.

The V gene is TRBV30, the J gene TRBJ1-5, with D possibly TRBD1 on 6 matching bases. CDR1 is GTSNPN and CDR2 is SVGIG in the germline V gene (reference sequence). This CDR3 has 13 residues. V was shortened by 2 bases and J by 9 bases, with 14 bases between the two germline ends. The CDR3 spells CAWSPGAEGPQHF. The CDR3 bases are TGTGCCTGGAGTCCAGGGGCCGAGGGGCCCCAGCATTTT.

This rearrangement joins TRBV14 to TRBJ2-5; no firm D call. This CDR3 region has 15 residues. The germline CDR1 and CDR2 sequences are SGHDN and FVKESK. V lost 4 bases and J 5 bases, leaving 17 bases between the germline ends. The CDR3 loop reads CASSLTSLEWETQYF. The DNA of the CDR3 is TGTGCCAGCAGCCTAACGTCGCTAGAATGGGAGACCCAGTACTTC.

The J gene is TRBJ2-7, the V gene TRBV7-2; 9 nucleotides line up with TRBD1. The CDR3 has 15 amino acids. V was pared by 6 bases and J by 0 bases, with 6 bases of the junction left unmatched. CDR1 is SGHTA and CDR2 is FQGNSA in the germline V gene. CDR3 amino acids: CASSPGTGFSYEQYF. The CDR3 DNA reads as TGTGCCAGCAGTCCCGGGACAGGGTTCTCCTACGAGCAGTACTTC.

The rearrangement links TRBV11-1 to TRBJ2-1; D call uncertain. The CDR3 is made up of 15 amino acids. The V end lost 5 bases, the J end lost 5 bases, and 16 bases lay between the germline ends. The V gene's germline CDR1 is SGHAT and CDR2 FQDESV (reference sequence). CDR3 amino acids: CASSLSGRLDNEQFF. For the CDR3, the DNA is TGTGCCAGCAGCCTAAGTGGACGGCTAGACAATGAGCAGTTCTTC.

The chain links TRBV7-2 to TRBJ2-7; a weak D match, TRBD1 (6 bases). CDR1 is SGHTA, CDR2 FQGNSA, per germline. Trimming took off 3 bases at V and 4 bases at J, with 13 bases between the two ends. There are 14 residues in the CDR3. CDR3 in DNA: TGTGCCAGCAGCTTGTACCAACAGGGATACGAGCAGTACTTC. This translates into CASSLYQQGYEQYF. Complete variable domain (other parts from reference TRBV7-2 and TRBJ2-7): GAGVSQSPSNKVTEKGKDVELRCDPISGHTALYWYRQSLGQGLEFLIYFQGNSAPDKSGLPSDRFSAERTGGSVSTLTIQRTQQEDSAVYLCASSLYQQGYEQYFGPGTRLTVT.

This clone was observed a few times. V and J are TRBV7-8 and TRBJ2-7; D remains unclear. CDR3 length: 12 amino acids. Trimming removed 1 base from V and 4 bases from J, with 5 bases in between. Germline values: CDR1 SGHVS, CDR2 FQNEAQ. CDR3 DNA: TGTGCCAGCAGCTTAGTCCCGTACGAGCAGTACTTC. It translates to CASSLVPYEQYF.

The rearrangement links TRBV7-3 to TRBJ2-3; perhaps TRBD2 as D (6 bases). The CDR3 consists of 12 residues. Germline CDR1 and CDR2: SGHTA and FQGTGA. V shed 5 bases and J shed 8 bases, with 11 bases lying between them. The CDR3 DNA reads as TGTGCCAGCAGCCCGGACTACTTTACGCAGTATTTT. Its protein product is CASSPDYFTQYF.

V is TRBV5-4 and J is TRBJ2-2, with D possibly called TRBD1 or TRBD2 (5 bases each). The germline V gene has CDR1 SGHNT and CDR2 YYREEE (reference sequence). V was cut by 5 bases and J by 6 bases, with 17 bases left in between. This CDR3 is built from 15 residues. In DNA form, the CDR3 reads TGTGCCAGCAGTCTTGATCCCAGGGAGTCCGGGGAGCTGTTTTTT. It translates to CASSLDPRESGELFF. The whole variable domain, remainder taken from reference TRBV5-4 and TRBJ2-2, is ETGVTQSPTHLIKTRGQQVTLRCSSQSGHNTVSWYQQALGQGPQFIFQYYREEENGRGNFPPRFSGLQFPNYSSELNVNALELDDSALYLCASSLDPRESGELFFGEGSRLTVL.

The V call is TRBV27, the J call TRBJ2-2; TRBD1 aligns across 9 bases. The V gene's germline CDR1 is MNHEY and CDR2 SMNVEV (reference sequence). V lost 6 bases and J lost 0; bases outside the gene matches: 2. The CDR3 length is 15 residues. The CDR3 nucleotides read TGTGCCAGCAGAAGACAGGGGGCGAACACCGGGGAGCTGTTTTTT. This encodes CASRRQGANTGELFF.

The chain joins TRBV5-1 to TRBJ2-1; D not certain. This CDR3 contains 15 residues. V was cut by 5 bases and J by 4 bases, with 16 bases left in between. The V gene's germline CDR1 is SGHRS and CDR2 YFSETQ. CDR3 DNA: TGCGCCAGCAGTCCAGAGGCCGCTACTTACAATGAGCAGTTCTTC. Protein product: CASSPEAATYNEQFF.

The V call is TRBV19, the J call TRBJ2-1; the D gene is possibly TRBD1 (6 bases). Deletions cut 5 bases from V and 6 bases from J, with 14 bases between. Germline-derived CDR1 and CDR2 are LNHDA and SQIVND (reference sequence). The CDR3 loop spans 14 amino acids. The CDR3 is CASSLSGTLNEQFF. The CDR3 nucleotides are TGTGCCAGTAGTCTGTCAGGGACACTCAATGAGCAGTTCTTC.

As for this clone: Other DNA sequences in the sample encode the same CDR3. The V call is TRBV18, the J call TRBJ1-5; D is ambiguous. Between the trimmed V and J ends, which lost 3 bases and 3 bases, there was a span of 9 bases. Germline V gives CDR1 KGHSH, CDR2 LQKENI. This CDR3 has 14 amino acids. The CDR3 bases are TGTGCCAGCTCACCCGAGCAGTCCAATCAGCCCCAGCATTTT. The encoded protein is CASSPEQSNQPQHF.

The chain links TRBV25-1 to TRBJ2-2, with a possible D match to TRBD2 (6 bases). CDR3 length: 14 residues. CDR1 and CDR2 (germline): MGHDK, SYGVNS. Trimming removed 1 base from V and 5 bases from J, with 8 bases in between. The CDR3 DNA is TGTGCCAGCAGTGAATTGCGGGATACCGGGGAGCTGTTTTTT. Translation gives CASSELRDTGELFF.

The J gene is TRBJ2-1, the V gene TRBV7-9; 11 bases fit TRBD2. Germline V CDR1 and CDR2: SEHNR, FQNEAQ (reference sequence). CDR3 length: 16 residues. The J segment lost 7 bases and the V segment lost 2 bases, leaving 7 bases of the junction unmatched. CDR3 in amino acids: CASSLRPSGRRNEQFF. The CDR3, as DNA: TGTGCCAGCAGCTTACGCCCTAGCGGGAGGAGAAATGAGCAGTTCTTC.